The T cell receptor (beta chain) under discussion was sequenced for a study of cytomegalovirus exposure and HLA in healthy donors. Regarding the study as a whole: While the bulk of TCR sequences proved rare, some public TCRs turned up in many donors.

There are 18 residues in the CDR3. From germline, CDR1 is SGHRS and CDR2 YFSETQ. V was shortened by 4 bases and J by 4 bases, with 24 bases between the two germline ends. Use of 60 Vbeta and 13 Jbeta primers characterized the PCR. The assay was immunoSEQ multiplex PCR, and TCRdb's table has in-frame clones only and misses some. The sample carries fewer than 200,000 clones, approximately 80% recorded once. This clone was detected a few times. What it binds is unknown. Source material: PBMCs. The chain employs TRBV5-1 and TRBJ2-1, with D possibly being TRBD2 (5 bases). The sequence came from a woman aged 25-40 years in good health and CMV-seronegative. This CDR3 is CASSPGGRAPSGYNEQFF. The DNA of the CDR3 is TGCGCCAGCAGCCCGGGCGGTAGGGCTCCCTCGGGGTACAATGAGCAGTTCTTC.